Shown below are 8 T cell receptor beta chains from a single sample sequenced in a study of monozygotic twins with inflammatory bowel disease. TCRdb reworked the 5' RACE reads into one entry per CDR3 protein, no DNA. The sample has around 100,000 distinct CDR3 sequences. Material: blood. These receptors were collected from a human donor with ulcerative colitis or Crohn's disease, or a healthy co-twin of an affected twin (not recorded which).

The chain couples TRBV11-3 to TRBJ1-4; TCRdb proposes TRBD1, but this gene call is untestable without DNA. The length of the CDR3 is 15 residues. The germline CDR1 and CDR2 sequences are SGHNT and YENEEA. The CDR3 loop reads CASSLRPGPNEKLFF. Combining the CDR3 with reference TRBV11-3 and TRBJ1-4 gives the whole variable domain EAGVVQSPRYKIIEKKQPVAFWCNPISGHNTLYWYLQNLGQGPELLIRYENEEAVDDSQLPKDRFSAERLKGVDSTLKIQPAELGDSAVYLCASSLRPGPNEKLFFGSGTQLSVL.

The genes are TRBV4-2 and TRBJ2-7; TCRdb returns TRBD2, unconfirmable since there is no DNA. The CDR3 spans 15 residues. The germline CDR1 and CDR2 sequences are LGHNA and YNFKEQ. The CDR3 is CASSEGGTTSYEQYF.

The J gene is TRBJ1-3, the V gene TRBV5-5. The CDR3 runs to 15 residues. The germline V gene encodes CDR1 SGHKS and CDR2 YYEKEE (reference sequence). CDR3 in amino acids: CASSLPRSSGNTIYF.

V usage is TRBV6-5 and J usage is TRBJ2-6. From germline, CDR1 is MNHEY and CDR2 SVGAGI. The CDR3 is 15 amino acids. The CDR3 sequence: CASSLSDSGANVLTF.

The chain recombines TRBV4-3 with TRBJ1-5. CDR3 length: 13 amino acids. CDR1 and CDR2 (germline): LGHNA, YSLEER. CDR3 amino acids: CASSHFPNQPQHF.

This chain's CDR3 is CSARDRAVTYEQYF. V is TRBV20-1 and J is TRBJ2-7; TCRdb's D call of TRBD2 is untestable without DNA. CDR1 is DFQATT and CDR2 is SNEGSKA in the germline V gene (reference sequence). This CDR3 is built from 14 residues.

The chain combines TRBV29-1 with TRBJ2-1. Germline CDR1 and CDR2: SQVTM and ANQGSEA. The CDR3 has 16 amino acids. The CDR3 region is CSVEDRRRGVYNEQFF.

The gene calls are TRBV28 and TRBJ2-7. Germline CDR1 is MDHEN and CDR2 is SYDVKM. The CDR3 sequence is 15 residues long. CDR3 residues: CASSLRRVGSYEQYF. The full variable domain, in which reference TRBV28 and TRBJ2-7 provide the parts outside the CDR3, is DVKVTQSSRYLVKRTGEKVFLECVQDMDHENMFWYRQDPGLGLRLIYFSYDVKMKEKGDIPEGYSVSREKKERFSLILESASTNQTSMYLCASSLRRVGSYEQYFGPGTRLTVT.